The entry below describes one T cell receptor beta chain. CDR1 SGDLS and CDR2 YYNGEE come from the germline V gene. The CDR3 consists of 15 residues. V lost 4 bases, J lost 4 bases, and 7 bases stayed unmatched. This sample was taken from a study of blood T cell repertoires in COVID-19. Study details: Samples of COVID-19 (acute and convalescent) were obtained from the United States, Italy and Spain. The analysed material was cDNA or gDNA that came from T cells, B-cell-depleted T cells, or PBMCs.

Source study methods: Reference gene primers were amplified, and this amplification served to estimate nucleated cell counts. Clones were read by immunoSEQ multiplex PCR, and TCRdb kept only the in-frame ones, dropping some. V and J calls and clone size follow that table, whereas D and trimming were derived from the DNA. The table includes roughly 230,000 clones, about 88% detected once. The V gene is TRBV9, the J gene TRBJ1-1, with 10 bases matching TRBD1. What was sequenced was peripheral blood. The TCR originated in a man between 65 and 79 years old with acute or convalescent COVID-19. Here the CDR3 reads CASSLRDRGSTEAFF. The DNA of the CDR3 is TGTGCCAGCAGCCTCCGGGACAGGGGAAGCACTGAAGCTTTCTTT.